The entry that follows covers one T cell receptor (beta chain) sequence. The CDR3 covers 17 residues. Trimming took 3 bases from V and 8 from J; bases not matched to a gene: 17. The V gene's germline CDR1 is LGHNA and CDR2 YSLEER. As handled by the study authors: Nucleated cell counts were estimated from reference gene primer amplification. Libraries were prepared by immunoSEQ multiplex PCR; TCRdb keeps only in-frame clonotypes and omits some of them. V, J and clone size are taken as reported in that table, and D and trimming were inferred from the DNA itself. The repertoire holds 100,000 or so clones, with under 95% as singletons. The entry originates in a study of blood T cell repertoires in COVID-19. Overall study context: COVID-19 samples, acute and convalescent, were from the United States, Italy and Spain.

The receptor's source is a human donor with active COVID-19. The donor label of this sample is uncertain. Material for sequencing was peripheral blood. The genes are TRBV4-3 and TRBJ1-2, with 8 nucleotides matching TRBD1. CDR3: CASSQGKGQGALWGYTF. The CDR3 DNA reads as TGCGCCAGCAGCCAGGGGAAAGGGCAGGGGGCTCTATGGGGCTACACCTTC.